Listed below are T cell receptor beta chains from one sample, sequenced in a study of neurological immune-mediated disorders. From the 5' RACE reads, TCRdb called clonotypes with MiXCR, one entry per CDR3 protein. The sample has tens of thousands of distinct CDR3 sequences, 12% to 15% seen once; the top ten hold roughly 27%. The sequenced sample was PBMCs. The receptors were gathered from a woman aged 50 to 60 with HTLV-1-associated myelopathy (HAM/TSP). Each CDR3 is given with its conserved first and last residue. The D gene is left open where the match is weak. A clone size is listed for some rows: how often the clone was seen (once, few, many), or a class if it is expanded.

CDR3nt,CDR3aa,j_gene,abundance,d_gene,len,v_gene
TGTGCCAGCAGCGAGACAGGGGTGGAGACCCAGTACTTC,CASSETGVETQYF,TRBJ2-5,many,TRBD1,13,TRBV2
TGTGCCAGCAGCAGGGGTTCGGGGGGCACAGATACGCAGTATTTT,CASSRGSGGTDTQYF,TRBJ2-3,.,.,15,TRBV7-2
TGTGCCAGCTCCGCAGGGGAGTTGAACACTGAAGCTTTCTTT,CASSAGELNTEAFF,TRBJ1-1,many,.,14,TRBV2
TGCAGTGCTAGCTGGACAGGGTTCGGAACTGAAGCTTTCTTT,CSASWTGFGTEAFF,TRBJ1-1,many,TRBD1,14,TRBV20-1
TGTGCCAGCAGCTTAGATTCTAGCGGCACCTACGAGCAGTACTTC,CASSLDSSGTYEQYF,TRBJ2-7,many,TRBD2,15,TRBV7-2
TGCGCCAGCAGCCAAGATTACCGAGAAGGGGATGAGCAGTTCTTC,CASSQDYREGDEQFF,TRBJ2-1,many,.,15,TRBV4-3
TGCAGTGCTAGGCCCCCCAGGGATTTAGATACGCAGTATTTT,CSARPPRDLDTQYF,TRBJ2-3,many,.,14,TRBV20-1
TGTGCCAGCAGTGAAGCGCCCAAAAACATTCAGTACTTC,CASSEAPKNIQYF,TRBJ2-4,many,.,13,TRBV6-1
TGTGCCAGCAGGACGGACAGAGTTAGCAATCAGCCCCAGCATTTT,CASRTDRVSNQPQHF,TRBJ1-5,.,.,15,TRBV2
TGTGCCAGCAGTGAGGCAGGGAAAGGCACAGATACGCAGTATTTT,CASSEAGKGTDTQYF,TRBJ2-3,many,.,15,TRBV2
TGCAGCGTTCCCGGGACAGAACAAGAGACCCAGTACTTC,CSVPGTEQETQYF,TRBJ2-5,many,TRBD1,13,TRBV29-1
TGCGCCAGCAGCTTGGAGAGGGGCTCGACAGATACGCAGTATTTT,CASSLERGSTDTQYF,TRBJ2-3,many,.,15,TRBV5-1
TGTGCCAGCAGCCAAGTGGGGGGGCGGACTGAAGCTTTCTTT,CASSQVGGRTEAFF,TRBJ1-1,many,.,14,TRBV3-1
TGTGCCAGCAGTCCCGACAGGGTCTCTGGGGCCAACGTCCTGACTTTC,CASSPDRVSGANVLTF,TRBJ2-6,many,TRBD1,16,TRBV12-3/TRBV12-4
TGTGCCAGCAGCCCCGACGAGGGCAGGGGTGAAAAACTGTTTTTT,CASSPDEGRGEKLFF,TRBJ1-4,many,.,15,TRBV7-8
TGCAGCGTTGCCAGGACAGCCATGAACACTGAAGCTTTCTTT,CSVARTAMNTEAFF,TRBJ1-1,many,.,14,TRBV29-1
TGCGCCAGCATGTCGGGGGGAGGGGGGGAGACCCAGTACTTC,CASMSGGGGETQYF,TRBJ2-5,many,.,14,TRBV10-2
TGTGCCAGCAGCTTTCAGGCAGGGAGCTACGAGCAGTACTTC,CASSFQAGSYEQYF,TRBJ2-7,.,.,14,TRBV7-9
TGTGCCAGCAGCGTAGCAGGGAGCGATAATACACCCCTCCACTTT,CASSVAGSDNTPLHF,TRBJ1-6,.,.,15,TRBV9
TGTGCCAGCAGCCAAGGGCTATCCCCTTTCTACGAGCAGTACTTC,CASSQGLSPFYEQYF,TRBJ2-7,many,.,15,TRBV3-1
TGCGCCAGTAGCCAAGCCCCGACGTACAATGAGCGGTTCTTC,CASSQAPTYNERFF,TRBJ2-1,.,.,14,TRBV4-3
TGTGCCAGCAACTCACCTAGGGGGGCGCCTGGGGCCAACGTCCTGACTTTC,CASNSPRGAPGANVLTF,TRBJ2-6,many,.,17,TRBV5-5
TGCAGCGTCCCGGGGGCTAAAAGGGCCGAGCAGTACTTC,CSVPGAKRAEQYF,TRBJ2-7,.,.,13,TRBV29-1
TGTGCCAGCTCACCACCGAACACCGGGGAGCTGTTTTTT,CASSPPNTGELFF,TRBJ2-2,many,.,13,TRBV18
TGCAGTGCTAGAGATTACCCCGAAACAGGGGGCCAGGGAAATCAGCCCCAGCATTTT,CSARDYPETGGQGNQPQHF,TRBJ1-5,.,TRBD1,19,TRBV20-1
TGTGCCAGCAGTGACTCGCCGGAGGGGGACACTGAAGCTTTCTTT,CASSDSPEGDTEAFF,TRBJ1-1,many,.,15,TRBV6-4
TGTGCTAGCAGCTTACAGGCGAACAATGAGCAGTTCTTC,CASSLQANNEQFF,TRBJ2-1,many,.,13,TRBV7-7
TGTGCCAGCAGACAATTCGGGACAAGTAATGAAAAACTGTTTTTT,CASRQFGTSNEKLFF,TRBJ1-4,.,.,15,TRBV6-5
TGTGCCAGCAGCCAAGTGATTCGTCGCGGGGGCCACGCTGAGCAGTTCTTC,CASSQVIRRGGHAEQFF,TRBJ2-1,.,.,17,TRBV3-1
TGTGCCACCAGGAGGGGTCCCGGGGAGCTGTTTTTT,CATRRGPGELFF,TRBJ2-2,many,.,12,TRBV24-1
TGTGCCAGCAGCCACACGACGGACCTCTCCTACAATGAGCAGTTCTTC,CASSHTTDLSYNEQFF,TRBJ2-1,many,.,16,TRBV5-5
TGCGCCAGCAGCTTGGGACTAGCGGGGGGGCAAAACATTCAGTACTTC,CASSLGLAGGQNIQYF,TRBJ2-4,medium-sized,TRBD2,16,TRBV5-1
TGTGCCAGCAGCACAGGGGGCAAGAATCAGCCCCAGCATTTT,CASSTGGKNQPQHF,TRBJ1-5,many,TRBD1,14,TRBV3-1
TGTGCCAGCAGCGTAGCCCCAGGAGGAAACCACAATGAGCAGTTCTTC,CASSVAPGGNHNEQFF,TRBJ2-1,.,.,16,TRBV9
TGTGCCAGCGGCCCCTACGGACGGGGGAACACAGATACGCAGTATTTT,CASGPYGRGNTDTQYF,TRBJ2-3,many,.,16,TRBV14
TGCAGTGCTAGGGGGGGACAGGGGATTCCCCCTTACAATGAGCAGTTCTTC,CSARGGQGIPPYNEQFF,TRBJ2-1,many,TRBD1,17,TRBV20-1
TGTGCCAGCAGCTTACATAATTCACCCCTCCACTTT,CASSLHNSPLHF,TRBJ1-6,many,.,12,TRBV7-8